The sequence of this T cell receptor beta chain was determined in a study of T cells after yellow fever vaccination. Points from the study as a whole: Highly abundant clonotypes carried over from the bulk population could end up in FACS-sorted repertoires as contaminants.

The CDR3 loop spans 13 amino acids. V dropped 6 bases and J dropped 4 bases, with 10 bases sitting between them. The V gene's germline CDR1 is MDHEN and CDR2 SYDVKM. As for this clonotype: Its specificity is unknown.

MiXCR was run by TCRdb on the 5' RACE reads, yielding one entry per CDR3 protein. The sample lists approximately 450,000 distinct CDR3 sequences; over 15% were seen once. The source material was PBMCs, sampled before the yellow fever booster vaccination. The sequence derives from a man aged 18-30 years who received the YFV17D yellow fever vaccine. V gene TRBV28 combines with J gene TRBJ1-5, with a weak D call TRBD1 (6 bases). The DNA for the CDR3 is TGTGCCAGCAGGCGAACAGGGAATCAGCCCCAGCATTTT. This encodes CASRRTGNQPQHF.